These T cell receptor beta chains were read from a single sample in a study of beta chain features in type 1 diabetes. Some clones are missing from TCRdb's copy, which holds only in-frame ones; the method was immunoSEQ multiplex PCR. The table records roughly 500,000 clones, about an eighth of them present only once. Sequencing was performed on naive CD4+ T cells from blood. The source of these receptors is a woman aged 18-29 years in good health. CDR3s include the opening cysteine and the closing phenylalanine or tryptophan. Fields, in order: V gene, J gene, clone size, D gene, CDR3 protein, CDR3 DNA. A D gene is named only where the DNA matches it firmly. Part of the rows lack a size; the others show once, few, many or a class for expanded clones.

TRBV4-2	TRBJ2-1	-	-	CASSQDMTRRFDNEQFF	TGTGCCAGCAGCCAAGATATGACGCGGAGGTTCGACAATGAGCAGTTCTTC
TRBV25-1	TRBJ2-1	-	TRBD1	CASSEYGTGRNEQFF	TGTGCCAGCAGTGAATACGGGACAGGGAGGAATGAGCAGTTCTTC
TRBV25-1	TRBJ2-7	-	-	CASSEVSGSVYEQYF	TGTGCCAGCAGTGAAGTTTCCGGGAGCGTTTACGAGCAGTACTTC
TRBV30	TRBJ2-3	few	-	CAWSVLHSTDTQYF	TGTGCCTGGAGTGTACTACATAGCACAGATACGCAGTATTTT
TRBV28	TRBJ2-3	-	-	CASSIQRGVDTQYF	TGTGCCAGCAGCATCCAGAGGGGGGTAGATACGCAGTATTTT
TRBV29-1	TRBJ2-3	few	-	CSVAGDTQYF	TGCAGCGTTGCGGGAGATACGCAGTATTTT
TRBV7-9	TRBJ2-3	-	TRBD2	CASSTQGLASLDTQYF	TGTGCCAGCAGCACCCAGGGACTAGCGAGCCTCGATACGCAGTATTTT
TRBV7-9	TRBJ2-7	-	-	CASSPPVGYEQYF	TGTGCCAGCAGTCCCCCGGTGGGATACGAGCAGTACTTC
TRBV7-9	TRBJ2-4	few	TRBD1	CASSPRDRGLKAKNIQYF	TGTGCCAGCAGCCCTCGGGACAGGGGGCTTAAGGCCAAAAACATTCAGTACTTC
TRBV7-3	TRBJ2-2	few	-	CASSLGFRTGELFF	TGTGCCAGCAGCTTGGGATTTCGGACCGGGGAGCTGTTTTTT
TRBV7-2	TRBJ2-4	-	TRBD2	CASSSRPGSGSVKNIQYF	TGTGCCAGCAGCTCCCGCCCGGGTAGCGGGAGTGTCAAAAACATTCAGTACTTC
TRBV7-2	TRBJ1-3	few	TRBD1	CASSLGQGGNTIYF	TGTGCCAGCAGCTTAGGACAGGGCGGAAACACCATATATTTT
TRBV2	TRBJ2-1	few	TRBD1	CASTRDRGEYNEQFF	TGTGCCAGCACCAGGGACAGGGGAGAGTACAATGAGCAGTTCTTC
TRBV29-1	TRBJ2-1	few	-	CSVEVWSSYNEQFF	TGCAGCGTTGAAGTTTGGAGCTCCTACAATGAGCAGTTCTTC
TRBV2	TRBJ2-5	few	-	CASSGDGQETQYF	TGTGCCAGCAGTGGGGATGGCCAAGAGACCCAGTACTTC
TRBV2	TRBJ2-1	-	-	CASSDRDRFNEQFF	TGTGCCAGCAGTGACCGGGACCGCTTCAATGAGCAGTTCTTC
TRBV7-8	TRBJ2-1	few	-	CASSTGRNNEQFF	TGTGCCAGCAGCACGGGACGCAACAATGAGCAGTTCTTC
TRBV29-1	TRBJ1-3	few	-	CSVLNRRQGQSSGNTIYF	TGCAGCGTCCTGAACAGGCGGCAGGGCCAAAGCTCTGGAAACACCATATATTTT
TRBV9	TRBJ2-5	-	-	CASSVGWAETQYF	TGTGCCAGCAGCGTAGGTTGGGCAGAGACCCAGTACTTC
TRBV5-4	TRBJ2-5	-	TRBD2	CASSSGLAGGLQETQYF	TGTGCCAGCAGCTCCGGACTAGCGGGGGGCCTTCAAGAGACCCAGTACTTC
TRBV9	TRBJ2-5	few	TRBD1	CASNRQGDVETQYF	TGTGCCAGCAATCGACAGGGAGATGTGGAGACCCAGTACTTC
TRBV7-9	TRBJ1-4	-	-	CASSSDSRREKLFF	TGTGCCAGCAGCTCGGACAGTAGGCGTGAAAAACTGTTTTTT
TRBV4-3	TRBJ2-1	-	-	CASSQDQRGYNEQFF	TGCGCCAGCAGCCAAGATCAGAGAGGCTACAATGAGCAGTTCTTC
TRBV7-2	TRBJ1-2	-	-	CASSLVAGLRGYTF	TGTGCCAGCAGCTTAGTAGCTGGGCTCCGTGGCTACACCTTC
TRBV7-9	TRBJ2-1	-	-	CASSKNFGDFNEQFF	TGTGCCAGCAGCAAGAACTTTGGGGATTTCAATGAGCAGTTCTTC
TRBV9	TRBJ2-1	few	TRBD2	CASSGGTSGSRNEQFF	TGTGCCAGCAGCGGTGGGACTAGCGGGAGCCGCAATGAGCAGTTCTTC
TRBV30	TRBJ1-3	-	TRBD1	CAWRKGQPSGNTIYF	TGTGCCTGGAGGAAGGGACAGCCCTCTGGAAACACCATATATTTT
TRBV15	TRBJ2-1	-	-	CATSSDLEGEQFF	TGTGCCACCAGCAGTGACCTCGAGGGTGAGCAGTTCTTC
TRBV19	TRBJ2-1	-	-	CASSSPVEYSTYNEQFF	TGTGCCAGTAGTTCGCCGGTAGAATACTCTACCTACAATGAGCAGTTCTTC
TRBV11-2	TRBJ2-5	few	TRBD2	CASSGLAGGETQYF	TGTGCCAGCAGCGGACTAGCGGGAGGAGAGACCCAGTACTTC
TRBV5-4	TRBJ2-1	-	TRBD2	CASSAPTSGLWGNEQFF	TGTGCCAGCAGCGCGCCAACTAGCGGGCTTTGGGGCAATGAGCAGTTCTTC
TRBV28	TRBJ1-3	few	-	CASSLSRYTIYF	TGTGCCAGCAGTTTATCTCGATACACCATATATTTT
TRBV7-2	TRBJ1-5	few	-	CASSSWWGPSGYSNQPQHF	TGTGCCAGCAGCTCCTGGTGGGGCCCCTCCGGGTATAGCAATCAGCCCCAGCATTTT
TRBV5-6	TRBJ2-6	few	-	CASSLGGAGANVLTF	TGTGCCAGCAGTTTGGGTGGGGCTGGGGCCAACGTCCTGACTTTC
TRBV6-1	TRBJ2-5	few	-	CASTLSGSQETQYF	TGTGCCAGCACCCTTAGCGGTTCGCAAGAGACCCAGTACTTC
TRBV15	TRBJ2-5	few	TRBD2	CATRRGRQETQYF	TGTGCCACCCGGCGCGGGAGGCAAGAGACCCAGTACTTC
TRBV7-2	TRBJ1-6	few	-	CASSLTGTDGSPLHF	TGTGCCAGCAGCTTAACCGGCACGGACGGGTCACCCCTCCACTTT
TRBV28	TRBJ1-3	few	-	CASSSPGSGNTIYF	TGTGCCAGCAGTTCCCCAGGGTCGGGAAACACCATATATTTT
TRBV9	TRBJ2-1	-	TRBD1	CASSPKRRDRDSYNEQFF	TGTGCCAGCAGCCCTAAAAGAAGGGACAGGGACTCCTACAATGAGCAGTTCTTC
TRBV29-1	TRBJ1-2	few	-	CHAREQGHGYTF	TGCCACGCCAGGGAACAGGGACATGGCTACACCTTC
TRBV5-4	TRBJ2-5	few	TRBD1	CASSIQGRETQYF	TGTGCCAGCAGCATACAGGGGCGAGAGACCCAGTACTTC
TRBV13	TRBJ2-1	-	-	CASSLMATSRGQFF	TGTGCCAGCAGCTTAATGGCGACTAGTCGCGGGCAGTTCTTC
TRBV28	TRBJ2-6	few	-	CASSSGISSGANVLTF	TGTGCCAGCAGTTCCGGAATTAGCTCTGGGGCCAACGTCCTGACTTTC
TRBV9	TRBJ2-5	-	TRBD1	CASSPSQGAGETQYF	TGTGCCAGCAGCCCTTCGCAGGGGGCGGGGGAGACCCAGTACTTC
TRBV15	TRBJ1-2	-	-	CATAKGRGGYTF	TGTGCCACCGCTAAGGGACGTGGGGGCTACACCTTC
TRBV29-1	TRBJ2-3	-	-	CSVVVGVADTQYF	TGCAGCGTTGTTGTGGGGGTGGCCGATACGCAGTATTTT
TRBV5-1	TRBJ2-1	-	-	CASSLAPQGEQFF	TGCGCCAGCAGCTTGGCCCCTCAGGGGGAGCAGTTCTTC
TRBV7-2	TRBJ1-2	-	TRBD1	CASSLARGLRSYGYTF	TGTGCCAGCAGCTTGGCCAGGGGGCTGAGGAGCTATGGCTACACCTTC
TRBV25-1	TRBJ2-5	few	TRBD2	CATMGPAGVIETQYF	TGTGCCACCATGGGACCCGCGGGAGTAATAGAGACCCAGTACTTC
TRBV29-1	TRBJ1-1	-	TRBD1	CSVEVRGRSTEAFF	TGCAGCGTTGAGGTCAGGGGGCGGAGCACTGAAGCTTTCTTT
TRBV9	TRBJ2-1	once	-	CASSVARGLRGVEQFF	TGTGCCAGCAGCGTAGCTAGGGGACTGCGCGGGGTCGAGCAGTTCTTC
TRBV29-1	TRBJ2-2	-	-	CSVKGNTGELFF	TGCAGCGTCAAAGGGAACACCGGGGAGCTGTTTTTT
TRBV10-3	TRBJ2-4	many	-	CAISDLAGSENIQYF	TGTGCCATCAGTGATCTAGCCGGATCGGAAAACATTCAGTACTTC